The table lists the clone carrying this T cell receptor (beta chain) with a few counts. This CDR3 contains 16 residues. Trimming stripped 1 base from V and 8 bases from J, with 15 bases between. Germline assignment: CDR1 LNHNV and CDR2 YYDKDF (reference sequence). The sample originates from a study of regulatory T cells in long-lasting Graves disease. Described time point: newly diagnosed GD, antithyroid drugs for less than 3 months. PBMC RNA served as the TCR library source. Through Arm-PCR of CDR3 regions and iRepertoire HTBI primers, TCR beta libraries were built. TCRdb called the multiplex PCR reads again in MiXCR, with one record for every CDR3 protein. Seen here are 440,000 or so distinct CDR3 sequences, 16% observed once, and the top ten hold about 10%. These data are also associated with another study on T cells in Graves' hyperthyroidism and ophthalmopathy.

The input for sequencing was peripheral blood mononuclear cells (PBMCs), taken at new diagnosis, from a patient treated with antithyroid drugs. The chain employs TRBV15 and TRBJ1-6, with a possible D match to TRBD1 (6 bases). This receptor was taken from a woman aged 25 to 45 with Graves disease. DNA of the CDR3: TGTGCCACCAGCAGAGTGGGGGGCGAGGTGGATTCACCCCTCCACTTT. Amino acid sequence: CATSRVGGEVDSPLHF.